In this sample, the clone carrying this T cell receptor (beta chain) turned up once. These data are taken from a study of T cell changes during pregnancy in multiple sclerosis. Data came from immunoSEQ multiplex PCR; TCRdb stores just in-frame clones and leaves some out. The sample contains 20,000 to 30,000 clones, around 90% of which appear only once. This CDR3 region has 14 residues. CDR1 SQVTM and CDR2 ANQGSEA come from the germline V gene. J was trimmed by 3 bases and V by 4 bases; bases with no gene match: 5. This clonotype was sampled from a female donor in good health, enrolled as a control in a pregnancy study. This sequence joins TRBV29-1 and TRBJ2-3; TRBD1 matches at 9 bases. The input for sequencing was CD4+ T cells from peripheral blood mononuclear cells, taken in the second trimester of pregnancy. The CDR3 DNA is TGCAGCGTTGCTACAGGGGGCCCTACAGATACGCAGTATTTT. It specifies CSVATGGPTDTQYF.